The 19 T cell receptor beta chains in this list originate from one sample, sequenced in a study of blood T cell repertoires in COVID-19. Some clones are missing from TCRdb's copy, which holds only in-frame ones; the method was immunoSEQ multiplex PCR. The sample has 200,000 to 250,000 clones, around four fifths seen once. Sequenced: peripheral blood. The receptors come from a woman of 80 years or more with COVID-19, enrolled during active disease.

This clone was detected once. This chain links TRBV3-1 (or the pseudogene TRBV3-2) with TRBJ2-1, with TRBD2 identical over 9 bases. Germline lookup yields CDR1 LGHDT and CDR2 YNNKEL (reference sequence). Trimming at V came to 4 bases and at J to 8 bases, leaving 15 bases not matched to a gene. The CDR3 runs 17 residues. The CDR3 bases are TGTGCCAGCAGCCTAGCGGGGGTTGTCGAGTTGCGGGATGAGCAGTTCTTC. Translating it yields CASSLAGVVELRDEQFF.

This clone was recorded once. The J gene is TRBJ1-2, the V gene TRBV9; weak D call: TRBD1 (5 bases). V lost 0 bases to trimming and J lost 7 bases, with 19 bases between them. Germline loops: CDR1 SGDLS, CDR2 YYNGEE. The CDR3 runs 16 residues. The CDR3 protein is CASSVGSLRQGAGYTF. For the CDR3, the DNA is TGTGCCAGCAGCGTAGGTTCCCTGCGGCAGGGCGCTGGCTACACCTTC.

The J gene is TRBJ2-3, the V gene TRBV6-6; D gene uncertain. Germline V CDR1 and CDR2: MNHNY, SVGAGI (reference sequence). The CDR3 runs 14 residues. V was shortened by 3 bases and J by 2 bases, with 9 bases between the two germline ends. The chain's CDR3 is CASSYLLPTDTQYF. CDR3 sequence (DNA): TGTGCCAGCAGTTATTTACTCCCCACAGATACGCAGTATTTT.

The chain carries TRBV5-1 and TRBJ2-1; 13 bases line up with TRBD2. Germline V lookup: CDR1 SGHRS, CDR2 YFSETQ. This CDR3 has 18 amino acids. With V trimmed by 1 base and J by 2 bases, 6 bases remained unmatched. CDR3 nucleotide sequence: TGCGCCAGCAGCTTGACCGGGACTAGCGGGGAGCCCTACAATGAGCAGTTCTTC. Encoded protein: CASSLTGTSGEPYNEQFF.

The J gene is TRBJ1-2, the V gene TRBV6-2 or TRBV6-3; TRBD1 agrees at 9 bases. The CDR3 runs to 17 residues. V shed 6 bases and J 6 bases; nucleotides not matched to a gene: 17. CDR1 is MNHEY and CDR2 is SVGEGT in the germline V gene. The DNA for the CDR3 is TGTGCCAGCAGCCCCTGGACAGGGGCTTACCTACTAGATGGCTACACCTTC. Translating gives CASSPWTGAYLLDGYTF.

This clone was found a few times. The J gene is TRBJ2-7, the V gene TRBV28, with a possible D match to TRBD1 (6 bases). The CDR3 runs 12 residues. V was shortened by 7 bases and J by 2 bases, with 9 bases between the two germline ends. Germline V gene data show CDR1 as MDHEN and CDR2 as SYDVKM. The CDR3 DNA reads TGTGCCAGCACAGCAGGGGCCTACGAGCAGTACTTC. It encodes CASTAGAYEQYF.

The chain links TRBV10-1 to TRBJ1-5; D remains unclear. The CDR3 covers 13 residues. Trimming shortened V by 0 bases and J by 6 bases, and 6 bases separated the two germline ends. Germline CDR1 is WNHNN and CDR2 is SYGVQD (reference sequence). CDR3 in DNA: TGCGCCAGCAGTGAGTCTGGAGGTCAGCCCCAGCATTTT. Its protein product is CASSESGGQPQHF.

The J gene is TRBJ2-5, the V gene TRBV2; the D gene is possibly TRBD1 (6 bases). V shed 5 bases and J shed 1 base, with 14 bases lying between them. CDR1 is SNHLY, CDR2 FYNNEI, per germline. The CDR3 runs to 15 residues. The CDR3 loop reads CASSPFQDSQETQYF. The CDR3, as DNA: TGTGCCAGCAGTCCTTTCCAGGACAGCCAAGAGACCCAGTACTTC.

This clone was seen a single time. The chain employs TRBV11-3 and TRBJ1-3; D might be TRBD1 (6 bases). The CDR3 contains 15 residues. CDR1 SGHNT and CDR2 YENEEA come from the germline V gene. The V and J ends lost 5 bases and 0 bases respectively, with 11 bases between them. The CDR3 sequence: CASSQGTFSGNTIYF. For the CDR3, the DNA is TGTGCCAGCAGCCAAGGGACATTCTCTGGAAACACCATATATTTT.

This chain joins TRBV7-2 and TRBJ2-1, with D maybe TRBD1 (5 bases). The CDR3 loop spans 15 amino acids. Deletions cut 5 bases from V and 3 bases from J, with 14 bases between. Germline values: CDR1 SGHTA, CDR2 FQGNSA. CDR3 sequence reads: CASSPSGRSYNEQFF. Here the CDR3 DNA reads TGTGCCAGCAGCCCTTCAGGGCGAAGCTACAATGAGCAGTTCTTC.

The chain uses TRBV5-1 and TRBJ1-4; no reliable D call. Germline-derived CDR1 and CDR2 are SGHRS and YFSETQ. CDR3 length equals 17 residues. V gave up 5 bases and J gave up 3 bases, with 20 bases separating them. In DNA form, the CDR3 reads TGCGCCAGCAGGCGAATCCCACTTCTAGACCCTAATGAAAAACTGTTTTTT. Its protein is CASRRIPLLDPNEKLFF.

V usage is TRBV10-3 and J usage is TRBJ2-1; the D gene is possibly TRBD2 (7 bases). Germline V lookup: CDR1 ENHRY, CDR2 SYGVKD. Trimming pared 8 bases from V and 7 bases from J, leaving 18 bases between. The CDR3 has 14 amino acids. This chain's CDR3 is CAILSGGQGNEQFF. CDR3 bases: TGTGCCATCTTGTCGGGGGGCCAAGGAAATGAGCAGTTCTTC.

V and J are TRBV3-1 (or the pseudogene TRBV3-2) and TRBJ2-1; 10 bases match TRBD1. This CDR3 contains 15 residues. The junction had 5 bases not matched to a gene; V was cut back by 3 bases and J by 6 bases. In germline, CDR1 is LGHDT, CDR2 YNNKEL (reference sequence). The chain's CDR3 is CASSQGRTGGNEQFF. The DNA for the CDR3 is TGTGCCAGCAGCCAGGGGAGGACAGGGGGCAATGAGCAGTTCTTC.

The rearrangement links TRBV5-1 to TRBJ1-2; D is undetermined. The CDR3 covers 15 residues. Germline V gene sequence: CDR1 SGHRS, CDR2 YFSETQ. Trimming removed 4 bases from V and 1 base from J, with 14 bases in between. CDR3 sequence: CASSPGGEFNYGYTF. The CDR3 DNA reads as TGCGCCAGCAGCCCCGGCGGGGAGTTTAACTATGGCTACACCTTC.

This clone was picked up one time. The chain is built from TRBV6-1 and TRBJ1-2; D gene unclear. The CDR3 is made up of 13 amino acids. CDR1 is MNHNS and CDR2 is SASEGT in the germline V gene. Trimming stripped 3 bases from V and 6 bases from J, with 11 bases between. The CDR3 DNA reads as TGTGCCAGCAGTGACAGGTTCCAGCATGGCTACACCTTC. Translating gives CASSDRFQHGYTF.

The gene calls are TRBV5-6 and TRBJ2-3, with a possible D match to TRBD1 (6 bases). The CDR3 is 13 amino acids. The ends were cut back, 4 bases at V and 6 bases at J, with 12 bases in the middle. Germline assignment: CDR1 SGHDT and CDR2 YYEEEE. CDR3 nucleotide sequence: TGTGCCAGCAGCCCCCAGGGGCGGGATACGCAGTATTTT. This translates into CASSPQGRDTQYF.

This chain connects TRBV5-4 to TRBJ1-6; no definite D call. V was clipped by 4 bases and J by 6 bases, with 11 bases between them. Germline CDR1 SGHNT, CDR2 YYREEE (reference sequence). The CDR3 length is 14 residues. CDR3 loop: CASSGERPNSPLHF. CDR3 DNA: TGTGCCAGCAGCGGCGAGAGGCCTAATTCACCCCTCCACTTT.

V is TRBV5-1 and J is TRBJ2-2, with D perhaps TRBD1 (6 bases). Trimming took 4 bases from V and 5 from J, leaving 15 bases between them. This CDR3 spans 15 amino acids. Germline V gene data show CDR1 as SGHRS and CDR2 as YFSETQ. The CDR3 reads CASSPGGGWTGELFF. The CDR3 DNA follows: TGCGCCAGCAGCCCGGGTGGGGGCTGGACCGGGGAGCTGTTTTTT.

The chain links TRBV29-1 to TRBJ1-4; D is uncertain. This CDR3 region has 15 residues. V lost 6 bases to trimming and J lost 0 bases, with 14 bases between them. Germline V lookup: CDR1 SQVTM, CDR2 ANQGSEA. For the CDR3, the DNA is TGCAGCGTCCGGAGGGATGAGGCAACTAATGAAAAACTGTTTTTT. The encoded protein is CSVRRDEATNEKLFF.